Listed below are T cell receptor beta chains from one sample, sequenced in a study of T-cell reconstitution after alpha-beta-depleted transplantation in children. Each CDR3 protein gets one entry after TCRdb re-called the PCR reads with MiXCR. The repertoire holds approximately 350,000 distinct CDR3 sequences, with 13% as singletons. The starting material was PBMCs, obtained from the stem cell graft. The receptors here all came from a human donor who donated a stem cell graft to a child with Fanconi anemia. Each CDR3 is given with its conserved first and last residue. Each record gives: D gene, V gene, J gene, clone size, CDR3 protein, CDR3 DNA. The D gene is left open where the match is weak. Rows may omit the clone size; those that give it use once, few, many or a size class.

>.|TRBV11-2|TRBJ1-5|few
CASSLNRNSNQPQHF
TGTGCCAGCAGCTTAAATCGAAACAGCAATCAGCCCCAGCATTTT
>.|TRBV12-3/TRBV12-4|TRBJ1-1|once
CASSWTASTEAFF
TGTGCCAGCAGTTGGACAGCTTCGACTGAAGCTTTCTTT
>.|TRBV11-2|TRBJ2-3|.
CASSRNFRGHTDTQYF
TGTGCCAGCAGCCGAAACTTCAGGGGACACACAGATACGCAGTATTTT
>.|TRBV5-1|TRBJ1-2|many
CASSLEYRTYGYTF
TGCGCCAGCAGCTTGGAGTACAGGACCTATGGCTACACCTTC
>.|TRBV2|TRBJ2-5|.
CASKRDYQETQYF
TGTGCCAGCAAACGGGACTACCAAGAGACCCAGTACTTC
>TRBD2|TRBV5-1|TRBJ2-1|few
CASSPLAGGLAGLYNEQFF
TGCGCCAGCAGCCCCTTAGCCGGCGGACTAGCGGGGCTCTACAATGAGCAGTTCTTC
>.|TRBV6-1|TRBJ2-2|many
CASSRGRFGELFF
TGTGCCAGCAGTCGCGGGCGATTCGGGGAGCTGTTTTTT
>.|TRBV6-1|TRBJ1-1|few
CASSLDGIEAFF
TGTGCCAGCAGCCTCGACGGAATTGAAGCTTTCTTT
>.|TRBV29-1|TRBJ2-5|few
CSALQGRGEETQYF
TGCAGCGCCCTACAGGGTCGGGGTGAAGAGACCCAGTACTTC
>.|TRBV29-1|TRBJ1-2|.
CSVALQGNYGYTF
TGCAGCGTCGCCCTCCAGGGGAACTATGGCTACACCTTC
>.|TRBV7-2|TRBJ1-6|few
CASSLERNLSPLHF
TGTGCCAGCAGCTTAGAAAGGAACCTTTCACCCCTCCACTTT
>.|TRBV7-9|TRBJ1-2|many
CASSLARMYGYTF
TGTGCCAGCAGCTTAGCGAGGATGTATGGCTACACCTTC
>.|TRBV7-2|TRBJ1-4|few
CASTTGGGYEKLFF
TGTGCCAGCACCACGGGAGGGGGTTACGAAAAACTGTTTTTT
>.|TRBV10-3|TRBJ2-1|many
CAISEQFRATDNEQFF
TGTGCCATCAGTGAGCAGTTTAGGGCTACAGACAATGAGCAGTTCTTC
>TRBD2|TRBV20-1|TRBJ2-3|.
CSASAPTGGRGGEDTQYF
TGCAGTGCTTCAGCTCCGACCGGGGGGCGGGGGGGCGAGGATACGCAGTATTTT
>.|TRBV7-9|TRBJ2-3|many
CASSFLERGSKDTQYF
TGTGCCAGCAGCTTCCTCGAACGGGGAAGTAAGGATACGCAGTATTTT
>.|TRBV29-1|TRBJ1-1|few
CSVEEGTWRHTEAFF
TGCAGCGTTGAAGAGGGGACGTGGCGGCACACTGAAGCTTTCTTT
>.|TRBV5-1|TRBJ1-5|few
CASSLGDGINQPQHF
TGCGCCAGCAGCTTAGGTGACGGCATCAATCAGCCCCAGCATTTT
>.|TRBV18|TRBJ2-3|few
CASSLKERDTQYF
TGTGCCAGCTCTCTTAAAGAACGAGATACGCAGTATTTT
>TRBD1|TRBV5-6|TRBJ2-5|many
CASSQDRKETQYF
TGTGCCAGCAGCCAGGACAGGAAAGAGACCCAGTACTTC
>TRBD1|TRBV5-6|TRBJ1-1|few
CASSLLTGSRTEAFF
TGTGCCAGCAGCTTATTGACAGGGAGTAGGACTGAAGCTTTCTTT
>TRBD1|TRBV7-7|TRBJ2-2|few
CASRAGTGSNTGELFF
TGTGCCAGCAGGGCCGGGACAGGGTCGAACACCGGGGAGCTGTTTTTT
>.|TRBV7-2|TRBJ2-5|.
CASSREIQETQYF
TGTGCCAGCAGCCGAGAGATTCAAGAGACCCAGTACTTC
>TRBD1|TRBV27|TRBJ1-2|few
CASKTGGDYGYTF
TGTGCCAGCAAGACAGGGGGAGACTATGGCTACACCTTC
>TRBD1|TRBV11-2|TRBJ1-5|.
CASSPTGGGRFIVSPQHF
TGTGCCAGCAGCCCGACAGGGGGTGGCCGCTTTATTGTAAGCCCCCAGCATTTT
>.|TRBV7-2|TRBJ1-1|.
CASSFMVNTEAFF
TGTGCCAGCAGCTTCATGGTGAACACTGAAGCTTTCTTT
>.|TRBV29-1|TRBJ1-1|few
CSAGAGWGMNTKAFF
TGCAGCGCCGGAGCTGGCTGGGGAATGAACACTAAAGCTTTCTTT
>.|TRBV4-3|TRBJ1-2|few
CASSQDSPFLGAGNGYTF
TGCGCCAGCAGCCAAGATAGTCCTTTTCTTGGTGCAGGGAATGGCTACACCTTC
>TRBD1|TRBV28|TRBJ1-1|many
CASSLLGTGRDDEAFF
TGTGCCAGCAGTTTATTAGGGACAGGGCGAGACGATGAAGCTTTCTTT
>.|TRBV12-3/TRBV12-4|TRBJ1-1|many
CASSLMGKNTEAFF
TGTGCCAGCAGTTTAATGGGAAAGAACACTGAAGCTTTCTTT
>.|TRBV2|TRBJ1-2|few
CASSALAGAGGYTF
TGTGCCAGCAGCGCCCTGGCAGGGGCGGGCGGCTACACCTTC
>TRBD2|TRBV6-2/TRBV6-3|TRBJ2-5|.
CASSYSATSGGRETQYF
TGTGCCAGCAGTTACTCGGCGACTAGCGGGGGTCGGGAGACCCAGTACTTC
>TRBD1|TRBV29-1|TRBJ2-5|few
CSVEERNRGETQYF
TGCAGCGTTGAAGAAAGGAACAGGGGGGAGACCCAGTACTTC
>TRBD1|TRBV5-1|TRBJ1-5|many
CASSLEGGGQPQHF
TGCGCCAGCAGCTTGGAAGGGGGCGGACAGCCCCAGCATTTT
>.|TRBV30|TRBJ2-5|.
CAWSVGATEPYQETQYF
TGTGCCTGGAGTGTTGGGGCCACAGAGCCGTACCAAGAGACCCAGTACTTC
>.|TRBV6-5|TRBJ2-7|many
CATYGPSKSYEQYF
TGTGCCACCTATGGACCGTCAAAGTCCTACGAGCAGTACTTC
>.|TRBV12-3/TRBV12-4|TRBJ2-7|.
CASTPPSSYEQYF
TGTGCCAGCACCCCGCCGTCTTCCTACGAGCAGTACTTC
>.|TRBV20-1|TRBJ1-5|few
CSAPREGNRNQPQHF
TGCAGTGCCCCCCGCGAGGGGAATCGCAATCAGCCCCAGCATTTT
>.|TRBV20-1|TRBJ1-1|many
CSARQGDTEAFF
TGCAGTGCTAGACAGGGAGACACTGAAGCTTTCTTT
>.|TRBV5-1|TRBJ2-3|few
CASSLAGIAANTQYF
TGCGCCAGCAGCTTGGCGGGAATAGCGGCCAATACGCAGTATTTT
>.|TRBV5-1|TRBJ1-1|.
CASSRRGISEAFF
TGCGCCAGCAGCCGCCGGGGGATCTCTGAAGCTTTCTTT
>.|TRBV20-1|TRBJ2-3|.
CSARASQGPADTQYF
TGCAGTGCTAGAGCCAGCCAGGGACCCGCAGATACGCAGTATTTT
>TRBD2|TRBV20-1|TRBJ2-4|.
CSALGLAGGQLNIQYF
TGCAGTGCTCTCGGACTAGCGGGGGGGCAGCTAAACATTCAGTACTTC
>.|TRBV30|TRBJ1-1|.
CAWSRTPWNDGVNTEAFF
TGTGCCTGGAGTCGGACACCCTGGAATGATGGTGTGAACACTGAAGCTTTCTTT
>.|TRBV12-3/TRBV12-4|TRBJ2-3|many
CASSPRRSQSTDTQYF
TGTGCCAGCAGTCCCCGGCGAAGCCAAAGCACAGATACGCAGTATTTT
>.|TRBV4-1|TRBJ1-1|few
CASSQDRSNTEAFF
TGCGCCAGCAGCCAAGACAGGTCGAACACTGAAGCTTTCTTT
>TRBD2|TRBV29-1|TRBJ2-1|.
CSVESGGRAGEQFF
TGCAGCGTTGAGTCGGGGGGGCGAGCAGGTGAGCAGTTCTTC
>.|TRBV29-1|TRBJ2-3|.
CSVPTWSGFTDTQYF
TGCAGCGTCCCGACTTGGAGCGGGTTCACAGATACGCAGTATTTT